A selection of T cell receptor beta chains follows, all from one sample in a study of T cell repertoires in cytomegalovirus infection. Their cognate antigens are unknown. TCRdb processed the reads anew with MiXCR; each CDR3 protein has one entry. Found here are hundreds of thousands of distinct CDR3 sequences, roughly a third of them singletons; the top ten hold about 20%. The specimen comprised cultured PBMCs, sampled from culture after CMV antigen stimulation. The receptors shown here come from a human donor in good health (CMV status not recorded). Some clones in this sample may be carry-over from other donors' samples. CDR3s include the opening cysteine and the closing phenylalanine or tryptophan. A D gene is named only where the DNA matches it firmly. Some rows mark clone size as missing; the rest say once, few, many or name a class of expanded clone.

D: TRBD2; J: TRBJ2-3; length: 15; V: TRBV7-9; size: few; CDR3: CASSREAGELDTQYF; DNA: TGTGCCAGCAGCAGAGAAGCGGGAGAGTTAGATACGCAGTATTTT
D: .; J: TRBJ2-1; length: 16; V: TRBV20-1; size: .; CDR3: CSARAGTASLNNEQFF; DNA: TGCAGTGCTAGAGCAGGGACTGCGAGTCTTAACAATGAGCAGTTCTTC
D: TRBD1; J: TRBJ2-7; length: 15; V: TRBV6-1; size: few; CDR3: CASSGTTGQGYEQYF; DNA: TGTGCCAGCAGTGGGACTACGGGACAGGGTTACGAGCAGTACTTC
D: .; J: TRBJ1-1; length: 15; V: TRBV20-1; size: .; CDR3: CSALRDDPTYTEAFF; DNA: TGCAGTGCTTTGCGGGATGACCCGACTTACACTGAAGCTTTCTTT
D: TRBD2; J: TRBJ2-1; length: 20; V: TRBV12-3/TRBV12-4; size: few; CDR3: CASSSRGGSGRASSYNEQFF; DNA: TGTGCCAGCAGTTCCCGAGGGGGGAGCGGGAGGGCCAGCTCCTACAATGAGCAGTTCTTC
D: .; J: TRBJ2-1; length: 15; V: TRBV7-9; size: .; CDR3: CASSSPRSSYNEQFF; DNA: TGTGCCAGCAGCAGTCCCCGGAGCTCCTACAATGAGCAGTTCTTC
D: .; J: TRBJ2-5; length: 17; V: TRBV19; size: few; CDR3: CASSIGPPSSRYETQYF; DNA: TGTGCCAGTAGTATAGGCCCCCCTTCATCTCGGTACGAGACCCAGTACTTC
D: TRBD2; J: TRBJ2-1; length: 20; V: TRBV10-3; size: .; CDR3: CAISGPGSGRPGGGANEQFF; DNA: TGTGCCATCAGTGGCCCGGGCAGCGGGAGGCCAGGCGGAGGGGCGAATGAGCAGTTCTTC
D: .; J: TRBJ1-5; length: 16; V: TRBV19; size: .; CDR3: CASSITEAGLYQPQHF; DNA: TGTGCCAGTAGTATAACTGAGGCAGGACTCTATCAGCCCCAGCATTTT
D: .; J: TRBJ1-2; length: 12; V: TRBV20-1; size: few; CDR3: CSATTGIYGYTF; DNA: TGCAGTGCTACCACAGGGATCTATGGCTACACCTTC
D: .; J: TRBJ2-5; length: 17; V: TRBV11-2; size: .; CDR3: CASSSRAGSRVQETQYF; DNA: TGTGCCAGCAGCTCTCGGGCAGGCTCAAGGGTTCAAGAGACCCAGTACTTC
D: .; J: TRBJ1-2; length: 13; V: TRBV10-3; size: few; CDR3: CAISESTVSGYTF; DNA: TGTGCCATCAGTGAGTCGACGGTATCTGGCTACACCTTC
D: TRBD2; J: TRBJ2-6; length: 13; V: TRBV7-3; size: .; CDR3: CASGGAGANVLTF; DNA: TGTGCCAGCGGGGGGGCTGGGGCCAACGTCCTGACTTTC
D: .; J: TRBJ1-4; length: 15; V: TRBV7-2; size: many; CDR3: CASSPRQDPREKLFF; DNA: TGTGCCAGCAGCCCACGACAGGACCCGAGGGAAAAACTGTTTTTT
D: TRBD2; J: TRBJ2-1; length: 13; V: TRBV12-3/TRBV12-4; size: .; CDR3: CASSLTSKAGQFF; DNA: TGTGCCAGCAGTTTGACTAGCAAAGCTGGGCAGTTCTTC
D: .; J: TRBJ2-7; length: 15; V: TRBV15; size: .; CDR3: CATSRDFLGGSEQYF; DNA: TGTGCCACCAGCAGAGATTTTTTAGGGGGGAGTGAGCAGTACTTC
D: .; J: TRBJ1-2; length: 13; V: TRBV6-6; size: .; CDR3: CASSYRPNYGYTF; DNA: TGTGCCAGCAGTTATAGGCCCAACTATGGCTACACCTTC
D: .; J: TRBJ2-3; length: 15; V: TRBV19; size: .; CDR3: CASSAHRRITDTQYF; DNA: TGTGCCAGTAGTGCCCACCGACGGATCACAGATACGCAGTATTTT
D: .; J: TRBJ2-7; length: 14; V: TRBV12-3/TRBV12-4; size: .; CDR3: CASRTNVGPYEQYF; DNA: TGTGCCAGCAGGACGAATGTCGGGCCCTACGAGCAGTACTTC
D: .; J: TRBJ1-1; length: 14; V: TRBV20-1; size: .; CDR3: CSASPPGDLAEAFF; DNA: TGCAGTGCTAGCCCCCCAGGGGACTTGGCTGAAGCTTTCTTT
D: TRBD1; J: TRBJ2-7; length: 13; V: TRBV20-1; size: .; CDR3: CSAGQGSPYEQYF; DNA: TGCAGTGCGGGACAGGGGTCACCCTACGAGCAGTACTTC
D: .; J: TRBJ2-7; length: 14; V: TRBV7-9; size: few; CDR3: CASSGQSSSYEQYF; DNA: TGTGCCAGCTCCGGGCAGTCCTCAAGCTACGAGCAGTACTTC
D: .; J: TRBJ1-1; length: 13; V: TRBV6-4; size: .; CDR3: CASSTWRNTEAFF; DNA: TGTGCCAGCAGTACGTGGAGGAACACTGAAGCTTTCTTT
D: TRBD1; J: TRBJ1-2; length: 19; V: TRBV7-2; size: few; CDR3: CASSSPKGPGGGWGYGYTF; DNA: TGTGCCAGCAGCTCACCGAAGGGACCTGGAGGGGGCTGGGGCTATGGCTACACCTTC
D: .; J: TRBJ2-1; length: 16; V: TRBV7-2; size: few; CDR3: CASSFRDLNSYNEQFF; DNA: TGTGCCAGCAGCTTCCGGGACCTGAACTCCTACAATGAGCAGTTCTTC
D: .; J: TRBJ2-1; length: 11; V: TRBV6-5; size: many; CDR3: CASSYLREQFF; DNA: TGTGCCAGCAGCTACCTCCGGGAGCAGTTCTTC
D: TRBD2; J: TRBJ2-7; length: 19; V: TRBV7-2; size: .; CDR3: CASSLEGTSGSIYTYEQYF; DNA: TGTGCCAGCAGCTTAGAGGGGACTAGCGGGAGTATTTATACCTACGAGCAGTACTTC
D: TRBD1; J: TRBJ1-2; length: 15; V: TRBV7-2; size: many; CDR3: CASSQTGTGNYGYTF; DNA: TGTGCCAGCAGCCAAACAGGGACAGGGAACTATGGCTACACCTTC
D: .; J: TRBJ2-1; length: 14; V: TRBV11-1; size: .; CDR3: CASSLLPPHNEQFF; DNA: TGTGCCAGCAGCCTCTTACCACCCCACAATGAGCAGTTCTTC
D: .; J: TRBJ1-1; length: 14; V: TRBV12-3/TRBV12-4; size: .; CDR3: CASIATEGYTEAFF; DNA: TGTGCCAGCATCGCGACAGAGGGTTACACTGAAGCTTTCTTT
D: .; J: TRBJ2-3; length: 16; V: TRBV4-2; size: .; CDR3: CASSQEVGLLTDTQYF; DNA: TGTGCCAGCAGCCAAGAAGTTGGACTTCTCACAGATACGCAGTATTTT
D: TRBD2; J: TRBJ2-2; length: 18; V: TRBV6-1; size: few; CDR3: CASSTIPGTSGRRGELFF; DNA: TGTGCCAGCAGTACCATTCCCGGGACTAGCGGGAGGCGGGGGGAGCTGTTTTTT
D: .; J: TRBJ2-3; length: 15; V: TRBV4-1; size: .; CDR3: CASSQVVTGTDTQYF; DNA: TGCGCCAGCAGCCAAGTTGTCACAGGCACAGATACGCAGTATTTT
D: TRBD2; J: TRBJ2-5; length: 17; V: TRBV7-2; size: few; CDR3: CASSFGTSGGPAETQYF; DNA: TGTGCCAGCAGCTTCGGGACTAGCGGGGGTCCGGCGGAGACCCAGTACTTC
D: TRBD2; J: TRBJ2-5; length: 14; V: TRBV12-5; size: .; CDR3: CASGGGRDQETQYF; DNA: TGTGCTAGTGGTGGTGGGAGGGACCAAGAGACCCAGTACTTC
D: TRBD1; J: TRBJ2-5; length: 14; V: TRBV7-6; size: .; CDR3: CASSMTGMPETQYF; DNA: TGTGCCAGCAGCATGACAGGGATGCCGGAGACCCAGTACTTC
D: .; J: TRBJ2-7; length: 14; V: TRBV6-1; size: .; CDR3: CASIKEGILPEQYF; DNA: TGTGCCAGCATCAAAGAAGGGATTCTGCCCGAGCAGTACTTC
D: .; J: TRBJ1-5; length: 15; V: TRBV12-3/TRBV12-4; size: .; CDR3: CASSVDGGVNQPQHF; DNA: TGTGCCAGCAGTGTAGATGGGGGAGTCAATCAGCCCCAGCATTTT
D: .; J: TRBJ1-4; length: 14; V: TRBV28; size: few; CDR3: CASSFVGWSEKLFF; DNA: TGTGCCAGCAGTTTTGTCGGGTGGAGTGAAAAACTGTTTTTT
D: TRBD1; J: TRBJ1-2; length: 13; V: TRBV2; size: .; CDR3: CASSGDRDYGYTF; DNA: TGTGCCAGCAGTGGGGACAGAGACTATGGCTACACCTTC
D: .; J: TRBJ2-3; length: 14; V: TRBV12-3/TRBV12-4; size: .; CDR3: CASSYASSTDTQYF; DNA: TGTGCCAGCAGTTACGCGTCTAGCACAGATACGCAGTATTTT
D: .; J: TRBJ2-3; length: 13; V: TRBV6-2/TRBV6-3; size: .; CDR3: CASRGQLVSTQYF; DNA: TGTGCCAGCAGGGGTCAACTAGTTTCTACGCAGTATTTT
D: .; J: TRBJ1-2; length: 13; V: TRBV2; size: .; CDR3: CASRTWGSYGYTF; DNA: TGTGCCAGCAGGACATGGGGTAGCTATGGCTACACCTTC
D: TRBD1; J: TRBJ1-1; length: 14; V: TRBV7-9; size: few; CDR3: CASRPQGARTEAFF; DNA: TGTGCCAGCAGACCACAGGGGGCGAGAACTGAAGCTTTCTTT
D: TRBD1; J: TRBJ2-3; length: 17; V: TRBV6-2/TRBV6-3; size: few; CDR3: CASSTSRMGQGFLSQYF; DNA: TGTGCCAGCAGCACATCGCGGATGGGACAGGGATTTCTGTCGCAGTATTTT
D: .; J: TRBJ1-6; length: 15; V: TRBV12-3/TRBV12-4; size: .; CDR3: CASSLRDLYNSPLHF; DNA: TGTGCCAGCAGCCTCAGAGACCTCTATAATTCACCCCTCCACTTT
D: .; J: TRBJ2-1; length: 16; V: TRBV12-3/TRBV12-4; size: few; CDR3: CASSPERLGSYNEQFF; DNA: TGTGCCAGCAGTCCCGAAAGGCTGGGCTCCTACAATGAGCAGTTCTTC
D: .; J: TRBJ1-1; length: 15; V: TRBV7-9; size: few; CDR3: CASSLASAWNTEAFF; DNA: TGTGCCAGCAGCTTAGCTTCAGCCTGGAACACTGAAGCTTTCTTT
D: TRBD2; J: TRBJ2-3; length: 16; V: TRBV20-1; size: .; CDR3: CSVRALAGGPADTQYF; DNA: TGCAGTGTCCGAGCCTTGGCGGGGGGACCAGCAGATACGCAGTATTTT
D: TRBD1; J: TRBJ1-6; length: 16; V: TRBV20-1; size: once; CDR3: CSASVQGSSYNSPLHF; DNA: TGCAGTGCTAGTGTACAGGGGAGCTCCTATAATTCACCCCTCCACTTT
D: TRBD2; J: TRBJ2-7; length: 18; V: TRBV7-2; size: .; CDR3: CASSLEGLAGKFVYEQYF; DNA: TGTGCCAGCAGCTTAGAAGGACTAGCGGGAAAATTTGTTTACGAGCAGTACTTC
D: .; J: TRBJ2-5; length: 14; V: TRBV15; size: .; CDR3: CATSRSTYQETQYF; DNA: TGTGCCACCAGCAGATCAACATACCAAGAGACCCAGTACTTC
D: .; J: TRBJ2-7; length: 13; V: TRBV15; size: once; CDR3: CATSRDVPYEQYF; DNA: TGTGCCACCAGCAGAGATGTGCCCTACGAGCAGTACTTC
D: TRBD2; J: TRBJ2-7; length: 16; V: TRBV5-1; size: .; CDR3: CASEASGRTEGGEQYF; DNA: TGCGCCAGCGAGGCTAGCGGGCGGACCGAAGGGGGGGAGCAGTACTTC
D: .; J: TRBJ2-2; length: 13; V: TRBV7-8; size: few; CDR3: CASYHRITGELFF; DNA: TGTGCCAGCTACCACAGGATCACCGGGGAGCTGTTTTTT
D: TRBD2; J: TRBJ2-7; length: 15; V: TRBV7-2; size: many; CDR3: CASSLVGGEVYEQYF; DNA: TGTGCCAGCAGCTTAGTTGGGGGGGAGGTCTACGAGCAGTACTTC
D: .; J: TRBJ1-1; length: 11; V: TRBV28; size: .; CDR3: CASQLNTEAFF; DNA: TGTGCCAGTCAACTGAACACTGAAGCTTTCTTT
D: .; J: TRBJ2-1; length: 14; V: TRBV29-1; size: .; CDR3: CSVVRGLRRGEQFF; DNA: TGCAGCGTTGTCCGAGGACTACGTAGGGGTGAGCAGTTCTTC
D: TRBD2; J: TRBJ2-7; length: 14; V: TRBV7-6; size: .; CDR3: CASSPGDYWGEQYF; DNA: TGTGCCAGCAGCCCTGGGGACTACTGGGGCGAGCAGTACTTC